The 27 T cell receptor beta chains listed next were all sequenced from one sample in a study of response to subunit inactivated influenza vaccine (dated by TCRdb to 2016 to 2018). The time point label of this sample denotes: more than 40 days after influenza vaccine administration. Library creation used RT-PCR. This sample was sequenced with an Illumina HiSeq 2500. TCRdb passed the public sequencing reads through fastp at Q25 and MiXCR, retaining productive beta sequences. Every distinct CDR3 protein forms one entry, paired with its most common genes and DNA. A total of 430,000 or so distinct CDR3 sequences appear in this sample, approximately 9.9% of them only once. In total, the top ten clones hold roughly 12% of the sample. The sample was PBMCs from blood, taken about 40 days after vaccination. These receptors all come from a man aged 45-65 years who received an inactivated influenza vaccine. Donor details come from another sample of the same person, matched by shared clones.

The rearrangement links TRBV3-1 to TRBJ2-7, with D possibly being TRBD2 (5 bases). CDR1 LGHDT and CDR2 YNNKEL come from the germline V gene (reference sequence). Trimming pared 4 bases from V and 0 bases from J, leaving 13 bases between. There are 15 residues in the CDR3. The CDR3 bases are TGTGCCAGCAGCCCCCACCCGGGGAGCTCCTACGAGCAGTACTTC. Its protein is CASSPHPGSSYEQYF.

This clonotype showed up just a few times. This sequence joins TRBV3-1 and TRBJ2-1; 10 positions match TRBD2. V shed 3 bases, J shed 0 bases, and the junction held 2 bases outside the gene matches. Per the germline V gene, CDR1 is LGHDT and CDR2 is YNNKEL (reference sequence). The CDR3 runs 16 residues. The CDR3 DNA is TGTGCCAGCAGCCACGGACTAGCGGTCTCCTACAATGAGCAGTTCTTC. Translated, it gives CASSHGLAVSYNEQFF.

The table lists this clonotype with many counts. The chain uses TRBV10-3 and TRBJ2-5; 7 bases align to TRBD2. This CDR3 contains 14 residues. Trimming took 2 bases from V and 5 from J; bases not matched to a gene: 5. The germline CDR1 and CDR2 sequences are ENHRY and SYGVKD. CDR3 region: CAISETRGSETQYF. The CDR3 region has the DNA TGTGCCATCAGTGAGACGCGGGGGAGTGAGACCCAGTACTTC.

Only a few counts were recorded for this clonotype. CDR3 in amino acids: CSARVATGGVNQPQHF. Here the CDR3 DNA reads TGCAGTGCTAGGGTGGCGACAGGGGGCGTCAATCAGCCCCAGCATTTT. The gene calls are TRBV20-1 and TRBJ1-5; 10 bases are shared with TRBD1. Germline V CDR1 and CDR2: DFQATT, SNEGSKA (reference sequence). The CDR3 spans 16 residues. The V segment lost 3 bases and the J segment 3 bases; nucleotides outside the gene matches: 8.

This chain joins TRBV7-9 and TRBJ2-2; D not certain. Trimming pared 5 bases from V and 6 bases from J, leaving 7 bases between. Germline CDR1 is SEHNR and CDR2 is FQNEAQ (reference sequence). The CDR3 is made up of 12 amino acids. CDR3 protein: CASSPPAGELFF. In DNA form, the CDR3 reads TGTGCCAGCAGCCCCCCAGCCGGGGAGCTGTTTTTT.

This rearrangement joins TRBV7-9 to TRBJ2-5; 9 bases are shared with TRBD2. From germline, CDR1 is SEHNR and CDR2 FQNEAQ (reference sequence). V gave up 3 bases and J gave up 4 bases; unmatched junction bases: 12. This CDR3 has 17 amino acids. The CDR3 nucleotides are TGTGCCAGCAGCTTGGGTAGCGGGGGAGCTCGGGGAGAGACCCAGTACTTC. It is translated as CASSLGSGGARGETQYF.

This clonotype was seen at least ten times. The rearrangement uses TRBV5-1 and TRBJ2-1; D may match TRBD1 or TRBD2 (5 bases each). V was trimmed by 4 bases and J by 0 bases, leaving 11 bases between them. Germline V gives CDR1 SGHRS, CDR2 YFSETQ. This CDR3 has 15 residues. The CDR3 DNA reads TGCGCCAGCAGCCGGGGACGGAGCTCCTACAATGAGCAGTTCTTC. As protein: CASSRGRSSYNEQFF.

This clonotype was observed a handful of times. The chain couples TRBV27 to TRBJ1-4, with unresolved D. The V end lost 8 bases, the J end lost 5 bases, and 12 bases lay between the germline ends. The CDR3 is 13 amino acids. Germline lookup yields CDR1 MNHEY and CDR2 SMNVEV (reference sequence). CDR3 sequence reads: CASPRRVNEKLFF. DNA of the CDR3: TGTGCCAGCCCCAGGAGAGTGAATGAAAAACTGTTTTTT.

This clonotype has a handful of counts. This chain uses TRBV6-5 with TRBJ2-3; TRBD1 might be the D (6 bases). This CDR3 has 14 residues. CDR1 is MNHEY and CDR2 is SVGAGI in the germline V gene. V lost 0 bases and J 7 bases, leaving 11 bases between the germline ends. This CDR3 reads CASSYSGTTNTQYF. The CDR3 DNA is TGTGCCAGCAGTTACTCGGGGACAACAAATACGCAGTATTTT.

This clonotype was seen at least ten times. This rearrangement joins TRBV7-2 to TRBJ1-1, with a possible D match to TRBD1 (5 bases). V lost 5 bases and J 3 bases, leaving 16 bases between the germline ends. The CDR3 runs 15 residues. CDR1 is SGHTA and CDR2 is FQGNSA in the germline V gene. CDR3 sequence reads: CASSLTGTRDTEAFF. CDR3 DNA sequence: TGTGCCAGCAGCCTAACGGGGACTAGGGACACTGAAGCTTTCTTT.

This chain connects TRBV5-1 to TRBJ2-7; 9 bases agree with TRBD1. CDR3 length: 15 amino acids. Germline assignment: CDR1 SGHRS and CDR2 YFSETQ. V gave up 4 bases and J gave up 0 bases; unmatched junction bases: 5. As DNA, the CDR3 is TGCGCCAGCAGCATAGACAGGGGGAGCTCCTACGAGCAGTACTTC. It translates to CASSIDRGSSYEQYF.

This clonotype was detected a few times. This chain joins TRBV18 and TRBJ1-2; TRBD1 matches 9 bases. After removal of 3 bases from V and 2 bases from J, the junction contained 7 bases not matched to a gene. The length of the CDR3 is 16 residues. Germline-derived CDR1 and CDR2 are KGHSH and LQKENI. CDR3 DNA sequence: TGTGCCAGCTCACCGGGACAGGGACCATTCAACTATGGCTACACCTTC. This gives the protein CASSPGQGPFNYGYTF.

This clonotype was counted between two and nine times. The rearrangement uses TRBV10-3 and TRBJ2-5; tentative D call: TRBD2 (6 bases). The CDR3 runs to 16 residues. From germline, CDR1 is ENHRY and CDR2 SYGVKD. V lost 4 bases to trimming and J lost 2 bases, with 17 bases between them. CDR3 bases: TGTGCCATCAGTGGACGGGCCGGGGGAAGACAAGAGACCCAGTACTTC. Its protein is CAISGRAGGRQETQYF.

The chain is built from TRBV12-3 or TRBV12-4 and TRBJ2-7; D is ambiguous. The V end lost 2 bases, the J end lost 3 bases, and 14 bases lay between the germline ends. The CDR3 covers 15 residues. The CDR3 nucleotides read TGTGCCAGCAGTTTACGTCTCGGCACGTTCTACGAGCAGTACTTC. Protein product: CASSLRLGTFYEQYF.

The chain has TRBV3-1 and TRBJ1-6, with a possible D match to TRBD1 (5 bases). V shed 6 bases and J shed 14 bases, with 17 bases lying between them. Germline V gene data show CDR1 as LGHDT and CDR2 as YNNKEL (reference sequence). The CDR3 runs 13 residues. CDR3 region: CASRRDRGTALHF. In nucleotides, the CDR3 is TGTGCCAGCAGAAGGGACCGCGGAACGGCCCTCCACTTT.

This clonotype was detected many times. The V and J genes are TRBV10-3 and TRBJ2-7, with unresolved D. Trimming removed 0 bases at V and 6 bases at J, with 6 bases between. The length of the CDR3 is 12 residues. CDR1 and CDR2 from the germline V gene are ENHRY and SYGVKD. The CDR3 here is CAISESWREQYF. DNA for the CDR3: TGTGCCATCAGTGAGTCGTGGCGCGAGCAGTACTTC.

In this sample, this clonotype turned up a few times. This chain links TRBV19 with TRBJ2-1; D uncertain. CDR1 is LNHDA, CDR2 SQIVND, per germline (reference sequence). V dropped 2 bases and J dropped 6 bases, with 8 bases sitting between them. CDR3 length equals 13 residues. The CDR3 reads CASSIIVGNEQFF. CDR3 DNA sequence: TGTGCCAGTAGTATAATAGTAGGCAATGAGCAGTTCTTC.

For this clonotype: A much larger clonotype is one base distant, so this may be a read error. The CDR3 sequence is CSVIECSGELFF. CDR3 DNA sequence: TGCAGCGTCATAGAATGTTCCGGGGAGCTGTTTTTT. The chain combines TRBV29-1 with TRBJ2-2; unclear D gene. Germline CDR1 is SQVTM and CDR2 is ANQGSEA. Trimming took off 6 bases at V and 6 bases at J, with 11 bases between the two ends. The length of the CDR3 is 12 residues.

This clonotype was seen ten or more times. The chain combines TRBV6-5 with TRBJ2-7; D remains ambiguous. The V and J ends lost 1 base and 4 bases respectively, with 8 bases between them. From germline, CDR1 is MNHEY and CDR2 SVGAGI. The length of the CDR3 is 13 residues. This chain's CDR3 is CASSYLGTYEQYF. Here the CDR3 DNA reads TGTGCCAGCAGTTACTTGGGCACGTACGAGCAGTACTTC.

This clonotype was picked up a small number of times. The chain employs TRBV5-1 and TRBJ1-2, with D perhaps matching TRBD1 (6 bases). V was clipped by 4 bases and J by 0 bases, with 19 bases between them. Per germline, CDR1 SGHRS and CDR2 YFSETQ. The CDR3 sequence is 17 residues long. CDR3 in amino acids: CASSAALDSSANYGYTF. CDR3 DNA: TGCGCCAGCAGCGCTGCCCTGGACAGCTCAGCTAACTATGGCTACACCTTC.

This clonotype came up a few times. The genes are TRBV4-3 and TRBJ2-3, with unresolved D. Germline V gene sequence: CDR1 LGHNA, CDR2 YSLEER. Trimming cost V 1 base and J 0 bases, with 11 bases left between them. This CDR3 is built from 16 residues. The CDR3 nucleotides read TGCGCCAGCAGCCAAGTAGCCGGCCCTAGCACAGATACGCAGTATTTT. Amino acid sequence: CASSQVAGPSTDTQYF.

This clonotype has a count of ten or more. The V and J genes are TRBV12-3 or TRBV12-4 and TRBJ2-1, with D possibly being TRBD1 (5 bases). The CDR3 runs 16 residues. V lost 0 bases, J lost 3 bases, and 12 bases lay in between. CDR3 amino acids: CASSLAPYRNYNEQFF. The CDR3 coding sequence is TGTGCCAGCAGTTTAGCCCCTTACAGGAACTACAATGAGCAGTTCTTC.

This clonotype was recorded a few times. The chain couples TRBV7-9 to TRBJ1-1; TRBD1 aligns across 9 bases. The germline V gene has CDR1 SEHNR and CDR2 FQNEAQ (reference sequence). The CDR3 is made up of 16 amino acids. V lost 2 bases and J lost 4; bases outside the gene matches: 8. This CDR3 is CASSLIRTGAFTEAFF. The CDR3 bases are TGTGCCAGCAGCTTAATCCGGACAGGGGCCTTCACTGAAGCTTTCTTT.

At least ten counts were recorded for this clonotype. This sequence joins TRBV12-3 or TRBV12-4 and TRBJ2-1, with D possibly TRBD2 on 7 matching bases. The CDR3 contains 12 residues. The V end was cut by 6 bases, the J end by 7 bases, with 10 bases between. Here the CDR3 DNA reads TGTGCCAGCAGAAGGGGGGGGAATGAGCAGTTCTTC. Its protein is CASRRGGNEQFF.

This clonotype has more than one count but fewer than ten. The CDR3 protein is CAISVQGGNTGELFF. The CDR3 nucleotides are TGTGCCATCAGTGTGCAGGGAGGAAACACCGGGGAGCTGTTTTTT. This chain connects TRBV10-3 to TRBJ2-2, with a weak D call TRBD2 (6 bases). Germline CDR1 reads ENHRY; CDR2 reads SYGVKD. CDR3 length: 15 residues. Trimming removed 4 bases from V and 2 bases from J, with 11 bases in between.

A remark on this clonotype: Sequence at one end of the junction differs from germline and may be a read error. The V and J genes are TRBV24-1 and TRBJ2-7, with D possibly matching TRBD1 (6 bases). The CDR3 is 15 amino acids. The germline V gene encodes CDR1 KGHDR and CDR2 SFDVKD. CDR3 DNA sequence: TGTGCCGCCAGTGATTCCCGGGACACCAAAGAGGAGCAGTACTTC. As protein: CAASDSRDTKEEQYF.

In this sample, this clonotype turned up a few times. This chain uses TRBV27 with TRBJ1-5; perhaps TRBD1 as D (6 bases). This CDR3 comprises 16 residues. The germline V and J ends were trimmed by 1 base and 2 bases, with 12 bases remaining between them. Germline V gives CDR1 MNHEY, CDR2 SMNVEV (reference sequence). This CDR3 is CASSLFFRGGNQPQHF. The CDR3 DNA follows: TGTGCCAGCAGTTTATTCTTCAGGGGTGGCAATCAGCCCCAGCATTTT.